One sample yielded the 20 T cell receptor beta chains listed below, sequenced in a study of blood T cells in healthy people across ages. Through a sample-barcoded 5' primer and a J-beta primer mix, a second PCR was run for roughly 6 to 11 cycles. TCRdb itself ran the 5' RACE reads through MiXCR, one entry per CDR3 protein. Of about 830,000 distinct CDR3 sequences in the sample, around 62% were seen once. The sequenced material came from blood. Every receptor here comes from a man aged 30 to 39 in good health.

The chain links TRBV12-3 or TRBV12-4 to TRBJ2-1, with D possibly TRBD2 on 5 matching bases. The V end was cut by 3 bases, the J end by 10 bases, with 16 bases between. The CDR3 runs to 14 residues. The CDR3 loop reads CASSLLQDSYEQFF. CDR3 nucleotides: TGTGCCAGCAGTTTGTTGCAGGACTCCTACGAGCAGTTCTTC.

CDR3 sequence: CASSPSRLYYGYTF. Written as DNA, the CDR3 is TGTGCCAGCAGCCCCTCCCGGCTTTACTATGGCTACACCTTC. The chain combines TRBV7-2 with TRBJ1-2; no firm D call. Trimming removed 5 bases from V and 3 bases from J, with 13 bases in between. This CDR3 spans 14 amino acids. The germline V gene encodes CDR1 SGHTA and CDR2 FQGNSA.

This clonotype was found a few times. The chain uses TRBV4-3 and TRBJ2-1, with 16 bases identical to TRBD2. J lost 1 base, V lost 4 bases, and 10 bases had no gene match. CDR3 size: 20 residues. Germline values: CDR1 LGHNA, CDR2 YSLEER. In DNA, the CDR3 is TGCGCCAGCAGCCTCTCCGGGGGACTAGCGGGGGGGATATCCTACAATGAGCAGTTCTTC. Translating it yields CASSLSGGLAGGISYNEQFF.

This clonotype came up a few times. This sequence joins TRBV7-2 and TRBJ2-7; D is perhaps TRBD1 (6 bases). V was trimmed by 6 bases and J by 2 bases, leaving 11 bases between them. The CDR3 has 13 residues. The germline V gene encodes CDR1 SGHTA and CDR2 FQGNSA. CDR3 in amino acids: CASRRDTAYEQYF. CDR3 nucleotides: TGTGCCAGCAGACGGGACACTGCCTACGAGCAGTACTTC.

The genes are TRBV6-2 or TRBV6-3 and TRBJ1-2, with D hard to call. The CDR3 is 13 residues long. Trimming left V 3 bases short and J 8 bases short, with 13 bases between. The V gene's germline CDR1 is MNHEY and CDR2 SVGEGT. The CDR3 region has the DNA TGTGCCAGCAGTTATGGGCGTGGCGACGGCTACACCTTC. Its protein is CASSYGRGDGYTF.

As regards this clonotype: Likely a read error: the CDR3 ends without its conserved phenylalanine or tryptophan. This rearrangement joins TRBV3-1 to TRBJ2-7, with 7 positions matching TRBD1. Germline loops: CDR1 LGHDT, CDR2 YNNKEL (reference sequence). The ends lost 3 bases at V and 0 bases at J; junction bases unmatched: 5. The CDR3 runs 15 residues. DNA for the CDR3: TGTGCCAGCAGCCAGACAGGGTTATACTCCTACGAGCAGTACTTG. It translates to CASSQTGLYSYEQYL.

This clonotype was recorded once. This chain uses TRBV28 with TRBJ1-2; 9 bases match TRBD1. The CDR3 sequence is 13 residues long. Trimming at V came to 6 bases and at J to 8 bases, leaving 7 bases not matched to a gene. Germline CDR1 and CDR2: MDHEN and SYDVKM. The CDR3 loop is CASSAGTGIGYTF. As DNA, the CDR3 is TGTGCCAGCAGCGCCGGGACAGGGATAGGCTACACCTTC.

The rearrangement uses TRBV5-5 and TRBJ2-1; D remains unclear. CDR3 length equals 16 residues. V was clipped by 4 bases and J by 7 bases, with 21 bases between them. Germline lookup yields CDR1 SGHKS and CDR2 YYEKEE (reference sequence). The CDR3, as DNA: TGTGCCAGCAGCACTACAGCCCGCCGGGCCCCTAATGAGCAGTTCTTC. It codes for CASSTTARRAPNEQFF. Supplemented by reference TRBV5-5 and TRBJ2-1, the full variable domain reads DAGVTQSPTHLIKTRGQQVTLRCSPISGHKSVSWYQQVLGQGPQFIFQYYEKEERGRGNFPDRFSARQFPNYSSELNVNALLLGDSALYLCASSTTARRAPNEQFFGPGTRLTVL.

This clonotype was detected once. The CDR3 DNA is TGTGCCAGCAGCCCCCAAACAGGGTACTATGGCTACACCTTC. Residues: CASSPQTGYYGYTF. The chain links TRBV7-3 to TRBJ1-2; D may be TRBD1 (6 bases). This CDR3 comprises 14 residues. Trimming stripped 5 bases from V and 3 bases from J, with 13 bases between. CDR1 is SGHTA, CDR2 FQGTGA, per germline.

This clonotype has more than one count but fewer than ten. J is TRBJ2-3 and V is TRBV12-3 or TRBV12-4; 7 bases match TRBD2. This CDR3 comprises 15 residues. The junction had 4 bases not matched to a gene; V was cut back by 1 base and J by 3 bases. The CDR3 coding sequence is TGTGCCAGCAGTTTAGGACTAGCTAATACAGATACGCAGTATTTT. It specifies CASSLGLANTDTQYF.

Notes on this clonotype: Being one base from a much bigger clone, this may be a read error. V gene TRBV12-3 or TRBV12-4 combines with J gene TRBJ2-7; D possibly corresponds to TRBD1 (5 bases). The CDR3 has 12 residues. Trimming left V 5 bases short and J 7 bases short, with 12 bases between. CDR3 protein: CASSPDSNEQYF. The CDR3 DNA follows: TGTGCCAGCAGTCCCGACAGCAATGAGCAGTACTTC.

The chain uses TRBV9 and TRBJ2-3; 9 bases line up with TRBD2. The CDR3 is 15 amino acids. V trimming: 6 bases; J trimming: 6 bases; junction bases outside the gene matches: 11. Germline CDR1 SGDLS, CDR2 YYNGEE. CDR3 sequence: CASTIGGTSSDTQYF. As DNA, the CDR3 is TGTGCCAGCACCATAGGGGGGACTAGCAGCGATACGCAGTATTTT.

This clonotype was found a few times. The V gene is TRBV7-4, the J gene TRBJ2-1; D gene uncertain. The CDR3 runs 13 residues. Germline-derived CDR1 and CDR2 are SGHVT and SQSDAQ. V was trimmed by 6 bases and J by 4 bases, leaving 10 bases between them. CDR3 loop: CASRSTAYNEQFF. CDR3 DNA: TGTGCCAGCAGATCTACAGCTTACAATGAGCAGTTCTTC.

The chain uses TRBV5-6 and TRBJ2-2, with D hard to call. V was cut by 2 bases and J by 6 bases, with 8 bases left in between. The CDR3 has 13 amino acids. In germline, CDR1 is SGHDT, CDR2 YYEEEE. CDR3 DNA: TGTGCCAGCAGCTTTCGACGGTCCGGGGAGCTGTTTTTT. Translated: CASSFRRSGELFF.

The chain couples TRBV7-9 to TRBJ1-2; no clear D. The V gene lost 5 bases and the J gene lost 4 bases, with 14 bases spanning the gap. Germline CDR1 SEHNR, CDR2 FQNEAQ (reference sequence). The CDR3 is made up of 14 amino acids. For the CDR3, the DNA is TGTGCCAGCAGCCTCGCCGGGGAAACCTATGGCTACACCTTC. Its protein product is CASSLAGETYGYTF.

This clonotype occurred a few times. This chain links TRBV11-2 with TRBJ1-2; 9 bases are a match to TRBD1. V lost 5 bases, J lost 4 bases, and 2 bases stayed unmatched. The CDR3 runs 13 residues. The germline V gene has CDR1 SGHAT and CDR2 FQNNGV. This CDR3 reads CASSRGQGYGYTF. The CDR3 region has the DNA TGTGCCAGCAGCCGGGGACAGGGCTATGGCTACACCTTC.

The chain couples TRBV28 to TRBJ2-4; either TRBD1 or TRBD2 may fit D (6 bases each). TRBJ2-5 matches the DNA end more closely, so the J call is doubtful. Germline V gene sequence: CDR1 MDHEN, CDR2 SYDVKM. This CDR3 spans 14 amino acids. The CDR3 reads CASSLWQEGGTQYF. In DNA form, the CDR3 reads TGTGCCAGCAGTTTGTGGCAGGAGGGGGGGACCCAGTACTTC.

In its sample, this clonotype was seen a few times. V gene TRBV25-1 combines with J gene TRBJ1-2; 11 nucleotides agree with TRBD1. This CDR3 comprises 13 residues. Germline-derived CDR1 and CDR2 are MGHDK and SYGVNS. V dropped 5 bases and J dropped 8; count of bases not matched to a gene: 4. The CDR3 DNA reads as TGTGCCAGCAGTATGGGACAGGGGGGAGGCTACACCTTC. Protein: CASSMGQGGGYTF.

The rearrangement uses TRBV9 and TRBJ2-1, with 7 bases matching TRBD1. Gene TRBJ2-7 matches the end of the DNA better, so the J call may be wrong. This CDR3 has 15 amino acids. The germline CDR1 and CDR2 sequences are SGDLS and YYNGEE. The CDR3 DNA reads TGTGCCAGCAGCGTTGATCCTACAGGGGCCTACGAGCAGTACTTC. It encodes CASSVDPTGAYEQYF.

The sample holds a few counts of this clonotype. This CDR3 is CASSRGQGGTNIQYF. The CDR3 nucleotides are TGTGCCAGCAGCCGCGGACAGGGAGGGACGAACATTCAGTACTTC. The rearrangement uses TRBV4-2 and TRBJ2-4, with D perhaps matching TRBD1 (8 bases). In germline, CDR1 is LGHNA, CDR2 YNFKEQ. V gave up 4 bases and J gave up 7 bases, with 17 bases separating them. CDR3 size: 15 residues.